Sequencing of this T cell receptor beta chain was carried out in a study of blood T cell repertoires in COVID-19 (TCRdb year 2020). With respect to the entire study: Samples from collaborators originated in the United States, Italy and Spain and spanned both the acute and convalescent phases of COVID-19. The prospective study material was composed of cDNA or gDNA derived from T cells, B-cell-depleted T cells, or PBMCs. The dataset comprised deeply sampled blood TCRbeta repertoires from subjects exposed to, actively infected with, or recovered from COVID-19. The repertoires were made available in a free public database intended to serve as a resource for research on the immune response to SARS-CoV-2. Samples were obtained from the ongoing ImmuneRACE study (first 160 participants) and from about 1,300 subjects provided by 6 global collaborators. Nearly every sample came with metadata listing a de-identified subject ID, COVID-19 status, age in years and sex. Where available, HLA class I and class II types were obtained from metadata supplied by the sample provider rather than from assay-based typing. The investigation overall reported the following: The quantity of clinical and demographic metadata differed by source and by participant and was supplied without curation.

According to the germline V gene, CDR1 reads SGHAT and CDR2 reads FQNNGV. V drops 4 bases and J drops 2 bases, leaving 8 bases in between. The CDR3, from cysteine to phenylalanine, totals 13 residues. Of the read, only the CDR3 DNA is kept; its 39 bases are in frame from base 1. In regard to this clone: Its antigen specificity is not known. One base away there is no much larger clone; base qualities are not given.

Whole blood was collected in K2EDTA tubes by collaborating institutions according to the institutions' own protocols. For TCRbeta analysis, collaborators shipped samples in one of three forms: frozen whole blood, isolated PBMCs, or DNA extracted from either of those sample types. TCRbeta CDR3 regions were amplified from genomic DNA using the immunoSEQ Assay, a bias-controlled multiplex PCR. Per the source publication's procedure: Nucleated cell counts per sample were estimated from amplification of reference gene primers within the assay. To quantify the absolute abundance of each unique TCRbeta CDR3 rearrangement, sequence reads were collapsed and filtered. For each sample, productive Simpson clonality was calculated by taking the square root of Simpson's diversity index across productive rearrangements. TCRdb took over this immuneACCESS table, retaining in-frame rearrangements with V and J assigned. Such tables are incomplete; in checked studies, under half of the missing clones stem from an unresolved V gene, and the remainder is unexplained. V, J and clone size are taken as reported in that table, and D and trimming were inferred from the DNA itself. For this sample the table gives around 250,000 clones, of which about 80% were detected only once. Jointly, the top ten make up 4.4% of the sample.

The TCR comes from a man in his fifties with active or convalescent COVID-19. The sample comprised peripheral blood. Here the chain combines TRBV11-2 and TRBJ2-5, with the D gene too uncertain to name. The encoded CDR3 is CASSSGFQETQYF. In nucleotide form, the sequence is TGTGCCAGCAGCTCCGGGTTTCAAGAGACCCAGTACTTC. The full variable domain, completed from the reference TRBV11-2 and TRBJ2-5 proteins outside the CDR3, reads EAGVAQSPRYKIIEKRQSVAFWCNPISGHATLYWYQQILGQGPKLLIQFQNNGVVDDSQLPKDRFSAERLKGVDSTLKIQPAKLEDSAVYLCASSSGFQETQYFGPGTRLLVL.